What follows describes a single TCR beta chain. Original processing notes: Reference gene primers were amplified, and this amplification served to estimate nucleated cell counts. Profiling relied on immunoSEQ multiplex PCR, and the TCRdb table lists in-frame clones only, not all of them. V and J calls and clone size are copied from that table; D and trimming were computed from the DNA. Of some 80,000 clones in the sample, over 75% were seen once. The record originates from a study of blood T cell repertoires in COVID-19. Looking at the study overall: Italy, Spain and the United States were the sources of the convalescent and acute COVID-19 samples. The cDNA or gDNA used as material had been derived from T cells, B-cell-depleted T cells, or PBMCs.

The CDR3 consists of 14 residues. Germline values: CDR1 SEHNR, CDR2 FQNEAQ (reference sequence). Between the trimmed V and J ends, which lost 6 bases and 5 bases, there was a span of 11 bases. The origin of this receptor is a human donor in a cohort sampled during active COVID-19. The chain uses TRBV7-9 and TRBJ1-6, with D possibly TRBD1 on 5 matching bases. Material for sequencing was peripheral blood. The CDR3 bases are TGTGCCAGCAGTCAGGGTGTCAATAATTCACCCCTCCACTTT. Its translation is CASSQGVNNSPLHF.